This T cell receptor beta chain came from a study of cytomegalovirus exposure and HLA in healthy donors. The PCR made use of 60 Vbeta and 13 Jbeta primers. How the authors handled the data: Later analysis identified 65 million to 80 million unique TCR beta chains, some 10 million shared. TCRdb's copy holds only in-frame clones and misses some; the assay was immunoSEQ multiplex PCR. V and J calls plus clone size are reproduced from that table; the DNA served to infer D and trimming. The sample carries 200,000 or so clones, 70% to 90% recorded once. This clone was found once. Its antigen is not identified. The study's findings and limits: Judged likely to be a sequencing artifact was a cluster of highly shared sequence variants. Later analysis identified a missense DCLRE1C variant that was linked to TCR beta V- and J-gene trimming.

The CDR3 extends over 15 amino acids. CDR1 and CDR2 (germline): SGHTA, FQGTGA. V lost 4 bases and J 9 bases, leaving 19 bases between the germline ends. Specimen: PBMCs. V usage is TRBV7-3 and J usage is TRBJ2-1, with TRBD2 as a possible D gene (6 bases). This TCR derives from a woman under 30 in good health and CMV-seropositive. CDR3 in DNA: TGTGCCAGCAGCTCTTCCTCGGGGGTCCTGGCTGAGCAGTTCTTC. Translation gives CASSSSSGVLAEQFF.